The 14 T cell receptor beta chains in this list originate from one sample, sequenced in a study of cytotoxic CD8 clonotypes in ibrutinib-treated CLL (TCRdb year 2021). To prepare the library, the immunoSEQ multiplex PCR assay was applied. Sourced from immuneACCESS, this table was stored by TCRdb with only in-frame sequences that have V and J called. A share of the clones is absent; for the studies checked, an unresolved V gene accounts for under half, and the remainder has no known explanation. Present in this sample are approximately 23,000 clones, roughly 75% of which were seen just once. The ten largest clones take up 6.5% to 8% of the sample. Sequencing was performed on PBMCs, taken before ibrutinib treatment. The source of these receptors is a human donor with chronic lymphocytic leukemia.

CDR3 bases: TGTGCCAGCAGCTCTAGTTGGGTAGAGACCCAGTACTTC. This encodes CASSSSWVETQYF. The rearrangement joins TRBV7-2 to TRBJ2-5; D is uncertain. Trimming took off 4 bases at V and 4 bases at J, with 10 bases between the two ends. Per germline, CDR1 SGHTA and CDR2 FQGNSA. The CDR3 loop spans 13 amino acids.

The gene calls are TRBV5-6 and TRBJ1-1, with TRBD1 as a possible D gene (5 bases). The germline V and J ends were trimmed by 3 bases and 8 bases, with 20 bases remaining between them. The V gene's germline CDR1 is SGHDT and CDR2 YYEEEE. The CDR3 sequence is 15 residues long. CDR3 loop: CASSSQGTYGGEAFF. The CDR3 DNA reads TGTGCCAGCAGCTCTCAAGGGACGTATGGAGGCGAAGCTTTCTTT.

V gene TRBV5-6 combines with J gene TRBJ1-2, with 7 bases fitting TRBD1. V shed 2 bases and J 4 bases; nucleotides not matched to a gene: 2. CDR3 length: 13 residues. Germline CDR1 SGHDT, CDR2 YYEEEE. CDR3: CASSFSGGYGYTF. For the CDR3, the DNA is TGTGCCAGCAGCTTTTCAGGGGGCTATGGCTACACCTTC.

This chain uses TRBV7-2 with TRBJ2-7; 16 positions match TRBD2. Germline V CDR1 and CDR2: SGHTA, FQGNSA. This CDR3 has 17 amino acids. The V segment lost 5 bases and the J segment 7 bases; nucleotides outside the gene matches: 11. CDR3 sequence (DNA): TGTGCCAGCAGCCTGGGACTAGCGGGAGGGCCAGATGGGGAGCAGTACTTC. Translated: CASSLGLAGGPDGEQYF. Full variable domain (missing parts from reference TRBV7-2 and TRBJ2-7): GAGVSQSPSNKVTEKGKDVELRCDPISGHTALYWYRQSLGQGLEFLIYFQGNSAPDKSGLPSDRFSAERTGGSVSTLTIQRTQQEDSAVYLCASSLGLAGGPDGEQYFGPGTRLTVT.

The chain joins TRBV5-6 to TRBJ1-3, with 9 bases that match TRBD1. Germline loops: CDR1 SGHDT, CDR2 YYEEEE. The CDR3 sequence is 15 residues long. V trimming: 3 bases; J trimming: 2 bases; junction bases outside the gene matches: 3. CDR3 amino acids: CASSYWTGAGNTIYF. The CDR3 nucleotides are TGTGCCAGCAGCTATTGGACAGGGGCTGGAAACACCATATATTTT.

This clone turned up a few times. This chain connects TRBV7-6 to TRBJ1-4, with D unresolved. The V end lost 5 bases, the J end lost 8 bases, and 15 bases lay between the germline ends. The germline gives CDR1 SGHVS, CDR2 FNYEAQ. The CDR3 totals 14 residues. The CDR3 sequence: CASSPLGGNEKLFF. DNA for the CDR3: TGTGCCAGCAGCCCCCTGGGAGGGAACGAAAAACTGTTTTTT.

The chain has TRBV29-1 and TRBJ2-7, with D possibly matching TRBD1 (8 bases). Trimming shortened V by 6 bases and J by 8 bases, and 20 bases separated the two germline ends. The CDR3 length is 13 residues. CDR1 is SQVTM and CDR2 is ANQGSEA in the germline V gene. The CDR3 region is CSVSDRGGSKQYF. CDR3 in DNA: TGCAGCGTCAGCGACAGGGGAGGGTCAAAGCAGTACTTC.

This clone came up a few times. DNA for the CDR3: TGTGCCAGCAGAAAGTTTCCAAGGGACGAGCAGTACTTC. Encoded protein: CASRKFPRDEQYF. V usage is TRBV27 and J usage is TRBJ2-7; D gene uncertain. The germline gives CDR1 MNHEY, CDR2 SMNVEV (reference sequence). The V and J ends lost 6 bases and 5 bases respectively, with 14 bases between them. The CDR3 has 13 amino acids.

The chain recombines TRBV19 with TRBJ2-5; a weak D match, TRBD1 (6 bases). The DNA end favors TRBJ2-7, so the J call may be wrong. Germline V gene lookup returns CDR1 LNHDA and CDR2 SQIVND (reference sequence). The CDR3 has 13 residues. CDR3 DNA: TGTGCCAGTAGTACACAGGGAAGGAACGAGCAGTACTTC. Translation: CASSTQGRNEQYF.

CDR3 loop: CAISDQGGEQFF. For the CDR3, the DNA is TGTGCCATCAGTGATCAGGGGGGAGAGCAGTTCTTC. The chain joins TRBV10-3 to TRBJ2-1; D might be TRBD1 (7 bases). CDR3 length: 12 amino acids. In germline, CDR1 is ENHRY, CDR2 SYGVKD. V gave up 3 bases and J gave up 10 bases, with 10 bases separating them.

The chain is built from TRBV30 and TRBJ1-4; maybe TRBD1 (5 bases). The germline gives CDR1 GTSNPN, CDR2 SVGIG (reference sequence). The CDR3 has 14 amino acids. The ends were cut back, 0 bases at V and 10 bases at J, with 15 bases in the middle. The CDR3 sequence is CAWSVRGGRGKLFF. DNA for the CDR3: TGTGCCTGGAGTGTACGCGGGGGTAGGGGAAAACTGTTTTTT.

The V and J genes are TRBV5-1 and TRBJ2-5, with D unresolved. V lost 0 bases and J 5 bases, leaving 14 bases between the germline ends. CDR3 size: 15 residues. From germline, CDR1 is SGHRS and CDR2 YFSETQ. CDR3 sequence (DNA): TGCGCCAGCAGCTTGGCCCCGATTCGGGCGGAGACCCAGTACTTC. Translated: CASSLAPIRAETQYF.

This sequence joins TRBV19 and TRBJ2-7; no firm D call. V lost 3 bases and J lost 7, with 16 bases in between. The CDR3 has 14 amino acids. Germline V CDR1 and CDR2: LNHDA, SQIVND (reference sequence). CDR3 loop: CASSILLTSGEQYF. The CDR3 region has the DNA TGTGCCAGTAGTATCTTATTGACTTCGGGTGAGCAGTACTTC.

The rearrangement uses TRBV19 and TRBJ2-3; possibly TRBD2 for D (5 bases). Germline loops: CDR1 LNHDA, CDR2 SQIVND (reference sequence). Deletions cut 6 bases from V and 4 bases from J, with 11 bases between. The CDR3 extends over 13 amino acids. The CDR3 loop is CASRAQAADTQYF. In DNA form, the CDR3 reads TGTGCCAGTAGAGCCCAAGCGGCAGATACGCAGTATTTT. Together with reference TRBV19 and TRBJ2-3, the CDR3 gives the full variable domain: DGGITQSPKYLFRKEGQNVTLSCEQNLNHDAMYWYRQDPGQGLRLIYYSQIVNDFQKGDIAEGYSVSREKKESFPLTVTSAQKNPTAFYLCASRAQAADTQYFGPGTRLTVL.